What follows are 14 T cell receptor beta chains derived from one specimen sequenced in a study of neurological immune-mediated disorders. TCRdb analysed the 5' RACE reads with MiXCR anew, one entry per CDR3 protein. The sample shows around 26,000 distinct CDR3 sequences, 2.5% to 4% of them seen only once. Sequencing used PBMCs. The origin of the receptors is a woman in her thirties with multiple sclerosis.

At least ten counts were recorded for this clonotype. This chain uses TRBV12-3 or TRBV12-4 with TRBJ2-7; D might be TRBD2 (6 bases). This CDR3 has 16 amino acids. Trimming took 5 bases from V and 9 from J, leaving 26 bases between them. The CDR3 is CASSPLGGTRGIGQYF. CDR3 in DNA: TGTGCCAGCAGTCCTCTTGGGGGGACCAGAGGGATAGGGCAGTACTTC.

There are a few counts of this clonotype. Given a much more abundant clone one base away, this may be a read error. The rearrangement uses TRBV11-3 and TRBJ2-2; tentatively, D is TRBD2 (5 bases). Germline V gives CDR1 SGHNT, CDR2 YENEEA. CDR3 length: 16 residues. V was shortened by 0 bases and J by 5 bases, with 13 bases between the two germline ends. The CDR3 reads CASSLESGRGTGELFF. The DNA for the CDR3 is TGTGCCAGCAGCTTAGAATCTGGAAGAGGGACCGGGGAGCTGTTTTTT.

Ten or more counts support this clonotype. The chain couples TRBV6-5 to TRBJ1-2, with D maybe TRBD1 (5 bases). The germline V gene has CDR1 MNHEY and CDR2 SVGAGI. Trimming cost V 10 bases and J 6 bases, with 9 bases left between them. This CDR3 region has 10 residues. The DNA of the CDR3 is TGTGCCACTCAGGGCGATGGCTACACCTTC. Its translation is CATQGDGYTF.

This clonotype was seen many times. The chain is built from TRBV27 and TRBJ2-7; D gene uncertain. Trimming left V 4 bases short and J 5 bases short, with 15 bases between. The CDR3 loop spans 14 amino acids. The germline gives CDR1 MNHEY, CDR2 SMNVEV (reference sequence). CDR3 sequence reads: CASSSTLGRDEQYF. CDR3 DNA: TGTGCCAGCAGTTCAACGCTCGGGCGAGACGAGCAGTACTTC.

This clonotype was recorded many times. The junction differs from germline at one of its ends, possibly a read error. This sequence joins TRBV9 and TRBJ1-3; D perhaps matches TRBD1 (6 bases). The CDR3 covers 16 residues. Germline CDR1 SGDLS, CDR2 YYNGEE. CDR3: CASSVEQGLSGDTIYF. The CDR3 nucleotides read TGTGCCAGCAGCGTAGAACAGGGCCTCTCTGGAGACACCATATATTTT.

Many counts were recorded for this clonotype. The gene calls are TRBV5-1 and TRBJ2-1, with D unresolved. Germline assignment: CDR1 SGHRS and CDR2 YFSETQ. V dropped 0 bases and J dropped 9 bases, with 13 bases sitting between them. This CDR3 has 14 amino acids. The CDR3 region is CASSLDSPVGEQFF. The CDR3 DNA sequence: TGCGCCAGCAGCTTGGACAGCCCGGTCGGTGAGCAGTTCTTC.

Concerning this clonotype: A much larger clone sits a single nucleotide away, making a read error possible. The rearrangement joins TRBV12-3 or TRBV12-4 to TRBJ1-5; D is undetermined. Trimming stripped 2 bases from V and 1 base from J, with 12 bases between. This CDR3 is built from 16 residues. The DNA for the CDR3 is TGTGCCAGCAGTTTACTCCCCGCGGACAGCAATCAGCCCCAGCATTTT. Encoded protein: CASSLLPADSNQPQHF.

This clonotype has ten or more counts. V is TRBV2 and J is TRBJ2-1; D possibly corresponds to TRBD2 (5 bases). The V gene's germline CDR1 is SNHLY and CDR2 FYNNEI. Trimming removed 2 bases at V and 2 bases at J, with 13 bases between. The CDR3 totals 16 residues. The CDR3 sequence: CASSENSGFTYNEQFF. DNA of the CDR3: TGTGCCAGCAGTGAAAATTCGGGGTTTACCTACAATGAGCAGTTCTTC.

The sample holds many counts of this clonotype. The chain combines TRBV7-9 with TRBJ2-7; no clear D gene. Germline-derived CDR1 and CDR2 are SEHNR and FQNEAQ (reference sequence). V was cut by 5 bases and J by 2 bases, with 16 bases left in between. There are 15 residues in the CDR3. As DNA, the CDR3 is TGTGCCAGCAGCCCACCGGATTGGTTCGCCTACGAGCAGTACTTC. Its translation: CASSPPDWFAYEQYF.

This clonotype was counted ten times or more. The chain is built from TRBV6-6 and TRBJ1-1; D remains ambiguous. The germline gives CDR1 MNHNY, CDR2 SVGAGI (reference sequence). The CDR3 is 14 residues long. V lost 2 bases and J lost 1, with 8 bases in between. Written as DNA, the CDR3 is TGTGCCAGCAGTTACGCGGCCGGGAACACTGAAGCTTTCTTT. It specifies CASSYAAGNTEAFF.

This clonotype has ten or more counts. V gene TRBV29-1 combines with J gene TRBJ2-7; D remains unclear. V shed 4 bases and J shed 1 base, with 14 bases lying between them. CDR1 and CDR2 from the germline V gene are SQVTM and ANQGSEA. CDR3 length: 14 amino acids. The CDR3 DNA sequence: TGCAGCGTTGCGCCGACCATCCTATCCTACGAGCAGTACTTC. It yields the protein CSVAPTILSYEQYF.

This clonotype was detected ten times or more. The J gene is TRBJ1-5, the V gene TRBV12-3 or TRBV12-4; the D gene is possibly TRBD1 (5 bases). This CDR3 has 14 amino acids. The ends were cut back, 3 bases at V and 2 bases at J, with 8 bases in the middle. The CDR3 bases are TGTGCCAGCAGTTTGGGCAGGGGCAATCAGCCCCAGCATTTT. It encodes CASSLGRGNQPQHF.

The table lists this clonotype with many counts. The CDR3 nucleotides read TGTGCCACCTCCGAGGGGCCCCTAATGGGGGTAGATACGCAGTATTTT. This codes for CATSEGPLMGVDTQYF. This sequence joins TRBV2 and TRBJ2-3; perhaps D is TRBD1 or TRBD2 (5 bases each). The V and J ends lost 10 bases and 5 bases respectively, with 25 bases between them. Germline CDR1 and CDR2: SNHLY and FYNNEI. The CDR3 consists of 16 residues.

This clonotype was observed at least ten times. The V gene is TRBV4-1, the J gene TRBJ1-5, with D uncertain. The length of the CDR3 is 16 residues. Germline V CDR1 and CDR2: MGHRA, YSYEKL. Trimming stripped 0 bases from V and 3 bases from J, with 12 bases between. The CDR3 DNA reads TGCGCCAGCAGCCAAGATCGGGGTATAAACAATCAGCCCCAGCATTTT. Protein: CASSQDRGINNQPQHF.